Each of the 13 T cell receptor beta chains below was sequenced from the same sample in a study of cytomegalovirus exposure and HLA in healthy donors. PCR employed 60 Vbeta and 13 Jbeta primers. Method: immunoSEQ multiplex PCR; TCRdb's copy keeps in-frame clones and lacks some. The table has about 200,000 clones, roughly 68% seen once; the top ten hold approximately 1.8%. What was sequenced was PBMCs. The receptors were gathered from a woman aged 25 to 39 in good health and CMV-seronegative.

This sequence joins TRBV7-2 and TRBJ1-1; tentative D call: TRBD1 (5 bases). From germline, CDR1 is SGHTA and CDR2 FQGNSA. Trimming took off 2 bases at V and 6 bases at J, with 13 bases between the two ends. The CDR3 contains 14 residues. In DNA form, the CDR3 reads TGTGCCAGCAGCTTAATAGGCCGGGGGGCTGAAGCTTTCTTT. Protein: CASSLIGRGAEAFF. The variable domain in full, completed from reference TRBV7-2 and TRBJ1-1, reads GAGVSQSPSNKVTEKGKDVELRCDPISGHTALYWYRQSLGQGLEFLIYFQGNSAPDKSGLPSDRFSAERTGGSVSTLTIQRTQQEDSAVYLCASSLIGRGAEAFFGQGTRLTVV.

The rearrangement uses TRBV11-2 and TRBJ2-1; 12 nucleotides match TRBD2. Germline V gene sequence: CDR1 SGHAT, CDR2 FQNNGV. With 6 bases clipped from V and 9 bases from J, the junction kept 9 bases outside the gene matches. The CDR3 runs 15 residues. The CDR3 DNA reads TGTGCCAGCAGTTACTCAGGACTAGCGGGGACTGAGCAGTTCTTC. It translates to CASSYSGLAGTEQFF.

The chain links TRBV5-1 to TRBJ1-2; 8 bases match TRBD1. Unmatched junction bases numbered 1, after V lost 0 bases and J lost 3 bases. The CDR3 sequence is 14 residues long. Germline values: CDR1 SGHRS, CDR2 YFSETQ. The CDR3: CASSLARGHYGYTF. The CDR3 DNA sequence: TGCGCCAGCAGCTTGGCCAGGGGGCACTATGGCTACACCTTC.

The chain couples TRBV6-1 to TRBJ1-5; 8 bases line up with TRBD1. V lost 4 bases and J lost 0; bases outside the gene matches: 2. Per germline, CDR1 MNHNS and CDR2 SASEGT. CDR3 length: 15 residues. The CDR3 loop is CASSGQGISNQPQHF. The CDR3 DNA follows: TGTGCCAGCAGTGGACAGGGGATTAGCAATCAGCCCCAGCATTTT.

This CDR3 reads CASTPSLESLYNEQFF. The DNA for the CDR3 is TGTGCCAGCACCCCGTCCCTAGAATCATTATACAATGAGCAGTTCTTC. The chain is built from TRBV28 and TRBJ2-1, with no clear D. CDR3 size: 16 residues. Trimming removed 7 bases at V and 4 bases at J, with 20 bases between. CDR1 is MDHEN and CDR2 is SYDVKM in the germline V gene.

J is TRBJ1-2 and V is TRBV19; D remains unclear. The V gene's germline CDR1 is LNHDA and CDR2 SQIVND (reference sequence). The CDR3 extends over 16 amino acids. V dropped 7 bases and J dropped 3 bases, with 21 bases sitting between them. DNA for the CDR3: TGTGCCAGTATGGCGGGGTCTTGGTTTCGGGACTATGGCTACACCTTC. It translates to CASMAGSWFRDYGYTF.

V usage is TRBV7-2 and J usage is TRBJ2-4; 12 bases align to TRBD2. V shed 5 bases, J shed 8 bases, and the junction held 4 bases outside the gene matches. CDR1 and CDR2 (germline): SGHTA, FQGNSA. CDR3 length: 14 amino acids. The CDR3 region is CASSRRLAGDIQYF. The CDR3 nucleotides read TGTGCCAGCAGCCGAAGACTAGCGGGAGACATTCAGTACTTC.

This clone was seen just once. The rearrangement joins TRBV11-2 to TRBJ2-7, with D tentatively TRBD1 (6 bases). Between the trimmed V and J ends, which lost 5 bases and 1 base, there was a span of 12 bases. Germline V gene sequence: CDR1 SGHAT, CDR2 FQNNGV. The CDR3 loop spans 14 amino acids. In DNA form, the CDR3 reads TGTGCCAGCAGCGGTCTCAGGGGTTCCTACGAGCAGTACTTC. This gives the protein CASSGLRGSYEQYF.

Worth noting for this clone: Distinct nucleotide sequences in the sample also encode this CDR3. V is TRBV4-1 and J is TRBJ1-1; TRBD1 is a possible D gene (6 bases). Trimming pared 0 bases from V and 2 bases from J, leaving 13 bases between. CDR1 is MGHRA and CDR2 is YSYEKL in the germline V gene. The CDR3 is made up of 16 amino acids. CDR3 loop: CASSQEWGHRNTEAFF. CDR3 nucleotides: TGCGCCAGCAGCCAAGAGTGGGGACACCGAAACACTGAAGCTTTCTTT.

CDR3 residues: CASGGGAGNQPQHF. CDR3 nucleotides: TGTGCCAGCGGTGGGGGGGCTGGGAATCAGCCCCAGCATTTT. V usage is TRBV27 and J usage is TRBJ1-5; tentative D call: TRBD1 (6 bases). There are 14 residues in the CDR3. Germline-derived CDR1 and CDR2 are MNHEY and SMNVEV (reference sequence). V lost 8 bases and J lost 4, with 15 bases in between.

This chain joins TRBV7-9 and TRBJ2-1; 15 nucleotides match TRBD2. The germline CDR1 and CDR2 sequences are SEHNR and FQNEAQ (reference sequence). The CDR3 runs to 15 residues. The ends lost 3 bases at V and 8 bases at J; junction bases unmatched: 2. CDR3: CASSLGLAGGDEQFF. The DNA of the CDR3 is TGTGCCAGCAGCTTGGGACTAGCGGGAGGTGATGAGCAGTTCTTC. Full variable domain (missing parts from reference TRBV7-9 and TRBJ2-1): DTGVSQNPRHKITKRGQNVTFRCDPISEHNRLYWYRQTLGQGPEFLTYFQNEAQLEKSRLLSDRFSAERPKGSFSTLEIQRTEQGDSAMYLCASSLGLAGGDEQFFGPGTRLTVL.

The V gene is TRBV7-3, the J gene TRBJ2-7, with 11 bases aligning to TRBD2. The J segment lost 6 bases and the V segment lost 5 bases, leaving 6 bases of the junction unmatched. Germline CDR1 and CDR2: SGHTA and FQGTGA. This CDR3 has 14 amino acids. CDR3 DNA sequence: TGTGCCAGCAGCGTTAGCGGGAGGGCCACCGAGCAGTACTTC. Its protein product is CASSVSGRATEQYF.

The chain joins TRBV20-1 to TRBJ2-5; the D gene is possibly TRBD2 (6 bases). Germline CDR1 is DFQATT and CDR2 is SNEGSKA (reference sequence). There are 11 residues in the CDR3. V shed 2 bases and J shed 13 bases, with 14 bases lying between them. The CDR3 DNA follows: TGCAGTGCTAGACCCCGGGAGACGGGGTACTTC. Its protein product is CSARPRETGYF.